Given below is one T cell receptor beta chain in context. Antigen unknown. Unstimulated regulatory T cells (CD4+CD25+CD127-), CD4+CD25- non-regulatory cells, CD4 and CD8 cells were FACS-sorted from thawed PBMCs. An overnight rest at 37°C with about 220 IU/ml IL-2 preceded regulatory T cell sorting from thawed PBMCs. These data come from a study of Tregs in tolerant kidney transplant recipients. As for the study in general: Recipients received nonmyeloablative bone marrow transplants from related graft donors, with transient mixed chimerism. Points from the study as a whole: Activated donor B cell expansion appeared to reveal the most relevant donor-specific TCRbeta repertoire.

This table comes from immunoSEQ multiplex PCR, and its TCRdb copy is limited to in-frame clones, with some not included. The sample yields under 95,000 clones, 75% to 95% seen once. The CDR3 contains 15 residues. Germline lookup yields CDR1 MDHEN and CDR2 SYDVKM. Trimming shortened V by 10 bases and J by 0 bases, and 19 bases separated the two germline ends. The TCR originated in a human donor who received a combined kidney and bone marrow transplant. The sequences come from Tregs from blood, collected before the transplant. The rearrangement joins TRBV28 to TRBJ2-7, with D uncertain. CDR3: CATSLGAFYSYEQYF. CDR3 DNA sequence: TGTGCCACTTCCTTAGGAGCTTTTTACTCCTACGAGCAGTACTTC.